This is a list of T cell receptor beta chains from one sample in a study of read filtering for tumor transcriptome and immune sequencing. TCRdb used MiXCR to reprocess the reads, holding one entry per CDR3 protein. The sample lists approximately 62,000 distinct CDR3 sequences, around a fifth seen once, with approximately 11% in the top ten. Sequenced: a population of CD138-negative cells sorted from bone marrow. The receptors here all came from a donor at least 40 years old with multiple myeloma. Both conserved end residues are part of each CDR3. A D gene is named only where the DNA matches it firmly. The size of a clone is reported for some rows only, either as once, few or many, or as a class for expanded clones.

V gene	D gene	clone size	J gene	CDR3 DNA	CDR3 protein
TRBV4-1	-	many	TRBJ1-5	TGCGCCAGCAGCCAAGATCTCGTCCCGGGGGGCGCGCAGCCCCAGCATTTT	CASSQDLVPGGAQPQHF
TRBV20-1	TRBD2	many	TRBJ2-3	TGCAGTGCTAGCGGAACTAGCGGGAGGGCCCCGGATACGCAGTATTTT	CSASGTSGRAPDTQYF
TRBV5-4	TRBD2	many	TRBJ2-3	TGTGCCAGCAGCAACCCGGGACTAGCGGGAGGAATGGCTCCGCATACGCAGTATTTT	CASSNPGLAGGMAPHTQYF
TRBV29-1	TRBD1	many	TRBJ2-2	TGCAGCGTTGAGCACAGGGGGCCCGGGGAGCTGTTTTTT	CSVEHRGPGELFF
TRBV5-1	-	-	TRBJ2-1	TGCGCCAGCAGCTTGACGTCAGGAAGCTTCTACAATGGGCAGTTCTTC	CASSLTSGSFYNGQFF
TRBV4-2	-	many	TRBJ2-3	TGTGCCAGCAGCCAAGCCCGGGCCGCCCAGCGGGATACGCAGTATTTT	CASSQARAAQRDTQYF
TRBV7-6	-	many	TRBJ2-5	TGTGCCAGCAGGTCCAAGGGGGGAGAGACCCAGTACTTC	CASRSKGGETQYF
TRBV11-2	-	many	TRBJ2-1	TGTGCCAGCAGCTTAATCTTGGGGGAAAGGGGTGAGCAGTTCTTC	CASSLILGERGEQFF
TRBV4-1	TRBD2	many	TRBJ2-5	TGCGCCAGCAGCCAAAGCGGGGGGAGCGGAGAGACCCAGTACTTC	CASSQSGGSGETQYF
TRBV7-9	-	many	TRBJ2-4	TGTGCCAGCAGCTTAGGGGACCTAGCCAAAAACATTCAGTACTTC	CASSLGDLAKNIQYF
TRBV5-1	-	many	TRBJ2-1	TGCGCCAGCAGCCAGGTAATTAGCTCCTACAATGAGCAGTTCTTC	CASSQVISSYNEQFF
TRBV5-4	TRBD1	-	TRBJ2-7	TGTGCCAGCAGCTTTGGGACAGCCTATTCCTACGAGCAGTACTTC	CASSFGTAYSYEQYF
TRBV20-1	-	many	TRBJ2-3	TGCAGTGCTAGAGATGCCAACAACAGGGCAGATACGCAGTATTTT	CSARDANNRADTQYF
TRBV29-1	-	many	TRBJ2-1	TGCAGCGTTGCATCGTCAGCCTACAATGAGCAGTTCTTC	CSVASSAYNEQFF
TRBV20-1	-	many	TRBJ2-1	TGCAGTGCTATTAGGTGGGGGGAGTACAATGAGCAGTTCTTC	CSAIRWGEYNEQFF
TRBV7-3	TRBD2	-	TRBJ2-1	TGTGCCAGCAGCGTAAGTGCGGGAGGGCCAAATGAGCAGTTCTTC	CASSVSAGGPNEQFF
TRBV29-1	-	many	TRBJ2-3	TGCAGCGTTGACCGGGACGGGGGGCCAGATACGCAGTATTTT	CSVDRDGGPDTQYF
TRBV7-3	TRBD2	many	TRBJ2-2	TGTGCCAGCAGCCCCCAGACTAGCGGGAACACCGGGGAGCTGTTTTTT	CASSPQTSGNTGELFF
TRBV18	-	many	TRBJ2-7	TGTGCCAGCTTTTCACGGGGGTACGAGCAGTACTTC	CASFSRGYEQYF
TRBV7-3	-	many	TRBJ2-3	TGTGCCAGCAGCTTAAGGCCCGATGGCACAGATACGCAGTATTTT	CASSLRPDGTDTQYF
TRBV6-2/TRBV6-3	-	many	TRBJ2-5	TGTGCCAGCAGTTCTCCGGGGCAAGGAGAGACCCAGTACTTC	CASSSPGQGETQYF
TRBV20-1	-	many	TRBJ1-6	TGCAGTGCTAGAGATGAGGAGCAGGGGAATTCACCCCTCCACTTT	CSARDEEQGNSPLHF
TRBV7-9	-	many	TRBJ2-2	TGTGCCAGCAGCATTACTACAGGGTTACCGAACACCGGGGAGCTGTTTTTT	CASSITTGLPNTGELFF
TRBV11-2	TRBD2	many	TRBJ2-1	TGTGCCAGCAGCTTATATCGAAGCGGGGGGGCCTTAAATGAGCAGTTCTTC	CASSLYRSGGALNEQFF
TRBV2	TRBD2	many	TRBJ2-3	TGTGCCAGCAAGGAGCGGGGGGCCGGAAGCACAGATACGCAGTATTTT	CASKERGAGSTDTQYF
TRBV7-2	-	many	TRBJ2-3	TGTGCCAGCAGCCCGGACATCACAGATACGCAGTATTTT	CASSPDITDTQYF
TRBV29-1	-	many	TRBJ2-3	TGCAGCGGTCAGGGCGCAGATACGCAGTATTTT	CSGQGADTQYF
TRBV4-1	-	many	TRBJ1-6	TGCGCCAGCAGCCTGGGAGGTAATTCACCCCTCCACTTT	CASSLGGNSPLHF
TRBV7-9	TRBD2	many	TRBJ2-7	TGTGCCAGCAGCGCCCTAGCGGGGGCGTCCTACGAGCAGTACTTC	CASSALAGASYEQYF
TRBV7-9	TRBD2	medium-sized	TRBJ2-1	TGTGCCAGCAGCTTGTACGGGACTAGCGGGAGTTATGAGCAGTTCTTC	CASSLYGTSGSYEQFF
TRBV5-1	-	-	TRBJ2-1	TGCGCCAGCATCTTTGACAGAGGCTCCTACAATGAGCAGTTCTTC	CASIFDRGSYNEQFF
TRBV6-6	-	few	TRBJ2-1	TGTGCCAGCAGAAAACCTAGTAACCATGAGCAGTTCTTC	CASRKPSNHEQFF
TRBV20-1	-	-	TRBJ2-7	TGCAGTGCCATCTCGGGCAGGGGAGGCTACGAGCAGCACTTC	CSAISGRGGYEQHF
TRBV5-1	-	many	TRBJ2-5	TGCGCCAGCACCACTTGGAGAGGGAAAGAGACCCAGTACTTC	CASTTWRGKETQYF
TRBV6-6	-	few	TRBJ1-1	TGTGCCAGCAGTTACTTACAGGGATTTGAAGCTTTCTTT	CASSYLQGFEAFF
TRBV10-3	TRBD1	many	TRBJ2-1	TGTGCCATCCGTGGCGACAGGGGTAACAATGAGCAGTTCTTC	CAIRGDRGNNEQFF
TRBV29-1	TRBD2	many	TRBJ2-3	TGCAGCGTTACACCGGGACTAGCGGCAGATACGCAGTATTTT	CSVTPGLAADTQYF
TRBV6-6	TRBD2	many	TRBJ2-1	TGTGCCAGCAAACCCCCCGGGACTAGCGGATACAATGAGCAGTTCTTC	CASKPPGTSGYNEQFF
TRBV2	-	many	TRBJ2-3	TGTGCCGTAGTAAGGGCAGATACGCAGTATTTT	CAVVRADTQYF
TRBV4-1	-	many	TRBJ1-1	TGCGCCAGCAGCCTGAAGATGAACACTGAAGCTTTCTTT	CASSLKMNTEAFF
TRBV5-1	-	many	TRBJ1-1	TGCGCCAGCAGCTTGGATAGGGGGACGGACACTGAAGCTTTCTTT	CASSLDRGTDTEAFF
TRBV12-3/TRBV12-4	-	many	TRBJ2-1	TGTGCCAGCAGTTCTGCGGTAGCGAATGAGCAGTTCTTC	CASSSAVANEQFF
TRBV13	-	few	TRBJ2-3	TGTGCCAGCAGCTTTCTCACTAGGGTGACAGATACGCAGTATTTT	CASSFLTRVTDTQYF
TRBV3-1	-	many	TRBJ2-2	TGTGCCAGCAGCCAAGTTCGAGGGGGAGGGAGCACCGGGGAGCTGTTTTTT	CASSQVRGGGSTGELFF
TRBV30	TRBD1	many	TRBJ1-1	TGTGCCTGGACTCCCACTGACAGGGGGAACACTGAAGCTTTCTTT	CAWTPTDRGNTEAFF
TRBV7-9	-	many	TRBJ2-3	TGTGCCAGCAGCGTGGGACTTACAGATACGCAGTATTTT	CASSVGLTDTQYF
TRBV12-3/TRBV12-4	TRBD1	-	TRBJ2-7	TGTGCCAGCAGTTTAATACGGGACAGGGGGCGCGAGCATTACTTC	CASSLIRDRGREHYF
TRBV11-2	-	many	TRBJ1-5	TGTGCCAGCAGCTTAAATAACGATCAGCCCCAGCATTTT	CASSLNNDQPQHF
TRBV27	-	many	TRBJ1-5	TGTGCCAGCAGTTTACGTCCCGGTGACGAGGGGCCCCAGCATTTT	CASSLRPGDEGPQHF
TRBV5-1	-	many	TRBJ2-7	TGCGCCAGCAGCTTGGCTGGGGGGAGGACGCATGGCCCCATCTACGAGCAGTACTTC	CASSLAGGRTHGPIYEQYF
TRBV29-1	TRBD2	-	TRBJ2-1	TGCAGCGTAGACGGGACTAGCGGGGGGTACAATGAGCAGTTCTTC	CSVDGTSGGYNEQFF
TRBV20-1	-	many	TRBJ2-5	TGCAGTGCTAGAGAGGAGACTAGGCAAGAGACCCAGTACTTC	CSAREETRQETQYF
TRBV6-5	TRBD2	many	TRBJ2-1	TGTGCCAGCAGACTAGCGGGGCCCCACAATGAGCAGTTCTTC	CASRLAGPHNEQFF
TRBV19	-	many	TRBJ1-1	TGTGCCAGTAGTATACCCTTCTCGCGGGACACTGAAGCTTTCTTT	CASSIPFSRDTEAFF
TRBV5-1	TRBD2	many	TRBJ2-3	TGCGCCAGCAGCTCACTAGCGGGGGGAAGCACAGATACGCAGTATTTT	CASSSLAGGSTDTQYF
TRBV20-1	TRBD1	many	TRBJ2-2	TGCAGTGCTTCCGGGACAGGGAAGTTTTTCGGGGAGCTGTTTTTT	CSASGTGKFFGELFF
TRBV6-5	TRBD1	many	TRBJ1-1	TGTGCCAGCTCGGACAGGGGAATGAACACTGAAGCTTTCTTT	CASSDRGMNTEAFF
TRBV7-9	TRBD1	many	TRBJ2-5	TGTGCCAGCAGCTCACTCCTCGACAGGGACCAAGAGACCCAGTACTTC	CASSSLLDRDQETQYF
TRBV5-1	TRBD2	many	TRBJ2-1	TGTGCCAGCAGCCCTGGACTAGTCTCCTACAATGAGCAGTTCTTC	CASSPGLVSYNEQFF
TRBV27	-	many	TRBJ2-2	TGTGCCAGCAGTTTATCCGACTACACCGGGGAGCTGTTTTTT	CASSLSDYTGELFF